Listed below are T cell receptor beta chains from one sample, sequenced in a study of human thymus T cells. Generated by immunoSEQ multiplex PCR, the TCRdb table keeps only in-frame clones and is missing some. Among roughly 77,000 clones listed, roughly 94% were seen once. The sequencing sample was made of thymus tissue. These receptors all stem from a girl less than two years old with a congenital heart defect but otherwise immunologically healthy. CDR3s include the opening cysteine and the closing phenylalanine or tryptophan.

>TRBV4-1|TRBJ2-7
CASSQRGTGGSYEQYF
>TRBV6-6|TRBJ1-1
CASSYTIQGVDTEAFF
>TRBV27|TRBJ1-6
CASSFRWVFGQNSSSYNSPLHF
>TRBV19|TRBJ2-7
CASSTPTSRAREQYF
>TRBV4-1|TRBJ2-7
CASSQDRSGSVLYEQYF
>TRBV7-9|TRBJ1-3
CASSLWYDLFSGNTIYF
>TRBV7-2|TRBJ2-7
CASSLARERGTYEQYF
>TRBV7-2|TRBJ2-2
CASSLVGPNTGELFF
>TRBV6-5|TRBJ2-6
CASSFSRSGANVLTF
>TRBV4-1|TRBJ2-2
CASSQDEQNSNTGELFF
>TRBV6-1|TRBJ1-1
CASSAKGSTEAFF
>TRBV11-2|TRBJ2-1
CASSSHSGTSANEQFF
>TRBV18|TRBJ2-6
CASSRGQTGANVLTF
>TRBV28|TRBJ2-4
CASSDEPGQGARAKNIQYF
>TRBV12-5|TRBJ2-1
CASGSSGYNEQFF
>TRBV14|TRBJ2-3
CASSPTRVGTDTQYF
>TRBV6-5|TRBJ2-2
CASGGSRAGELFF
>TRBV9|TRBJ2-3
CASTGSRTTDTQYF
>TRBV10-2|TRBJ2-1
CASTQGTNEQFF
>TRBV27|TRBJ2-5
CASSFLSGQETQYF
>TRBV5-4|TRBJ2-2
CASSLFLAGNTGELFF
>TRBV6-4|TRBJ1-1
CASSEKGLDTEAFF
>TRBV5-6|TRBJ2-3
CASSLGLAGGTDTQYF
>TRBV16|TRBJ1-1
CASSPVRPTNTEAFF
>TRBV4-1|TRBJ2-1
CASSQAPGDSRGRNEQFF
>TRBV5-6|TRBJ2-1
CASSLGRGTAGSYNEQFF
>TRBV30|TRBJ2-7
CAWDTGTRTTYEQYF
>TRBV27|TRBJ1-1
CASSLSGGYREAFF
>TRBV2|TRBJ2-5
CASRRPGVRETQYF
>TRBV28|TRBJ2-7
CASSPEPGQMMTGEHSYEQYF
>TRBV5-4|TRBJ2-2
CASSYRTSGGNTGELFF
>TRBV5-6|TRBJ2-2
CASSLNDGELFF
>TRBV12-5|TRBJ1-1
CASGFPLNTEAFF
>TRBV28|TRBJ2-5
CASSPRTVNNQETQYF
>TRBV4-3|TRBJ1-4
CASSQASVVGEKLFF
>TRBV9|TRBJ2-5
CASSGRLAGEGETQYF
>TRBV28|TRBJ2-2
CASSPLQDRVFGELFF
>TRBV28|TRBJ2-6
CASSLRDRGPGGANVLTF
>TRBV10-3|TRBJ2-1
CAISESRVLGCVDSYNEQFF
>TRBV27|TRBJ2-6
CATKPPQGPGANVLTF
>TRBV27|TRBJ2-2
CASSSGLAGEPSGTGELFF
>TRBV10-1|TRBJ2-1
CASSEEAASSYNEQFF
>TRBV7-9|TRBJ2-3
CASSLGLAGDTQYF
>TRBV28|TRBJ2-1
CASSLGIRLRGGDGSENEQFF
>TRBV28|TRBJ2-5
CASRKKQGAQETQYF
>TRBV7-8|TRBJ2-4
CASSLFGTSGGADIQYF
>TRBV2|TRBJ1-2
CASSEDSYGYTF
>TRBV14|TRBJ2-5
CASSQGPPRRPYKETQYF
>TRBV4-1|TRBJ1-1
CASSQRHGGTEAFF
>TRBV10-1|TRBJ2-1
CASTLLFF
>TRBV18|TRBJ1-2
CASSPRDSGTGYTF
>TRBV14|TRBJ2-7
CASSHPQGKPYEQYF
>TRBV29-1|TRBJ2-1
CSVAASDNEQFF
>TRBV7-9|TRBJ1-5
CASSSGLNQPQHF
>TRBV25-1|TRBJ2-5
CARTQDGSRYF
>TRBV29-1|TRBJ2-7
CSVERQGYHEQYF
>TRBV7-2|TRBJ2-3
CASSLGTSGPDTQYF